The clone carrying this T cell receptor (beta chain) was seen repeatedly, ten times or more. Antigen unknown. This sample was included in a study of T cells after yellow fever vaccination. Study at large: With SMART-Seq v4 Ultra Low Input, the fractions containing low cell numbers were prepared.

Study-level results: The bulk population could contribute abundant contaminating clonotypes to FACS-sorted repertoires. Once the booster was given, most primary-vaccination clones reappeared, at about 96% for CD4 and 88% for CD8.

The CDR3 length is 13 residues. CDR1 and CDR2 (germline): ENHRY, SYGVKD. V was trimmed by 0 bases and J by 7 bases, leaving 9 bases between them. MiXCR, applied by TCRdb to the 5' RACE reads, yields one record per CDR3 protein. The sample has over 130,000 distinct CDR3 sequences, more than 6% seen once. This clonotype was obtained from a man aged 25 to 45 who received the YFV17D yellow fever vaccine. The sequencing here drew on CD4+ T cells sorted from PBMCs, taken 5 days after the yellow fever booster vaccination. The chain employs TRBV10-3 and TRBJ1-1, with D unresolved. The CDR3 DNA reads as TGTGCCATCAGTGAGTCCGACGGATTTGAAGCTTTCTTT. It is translated as CAISESDGFEAFF.